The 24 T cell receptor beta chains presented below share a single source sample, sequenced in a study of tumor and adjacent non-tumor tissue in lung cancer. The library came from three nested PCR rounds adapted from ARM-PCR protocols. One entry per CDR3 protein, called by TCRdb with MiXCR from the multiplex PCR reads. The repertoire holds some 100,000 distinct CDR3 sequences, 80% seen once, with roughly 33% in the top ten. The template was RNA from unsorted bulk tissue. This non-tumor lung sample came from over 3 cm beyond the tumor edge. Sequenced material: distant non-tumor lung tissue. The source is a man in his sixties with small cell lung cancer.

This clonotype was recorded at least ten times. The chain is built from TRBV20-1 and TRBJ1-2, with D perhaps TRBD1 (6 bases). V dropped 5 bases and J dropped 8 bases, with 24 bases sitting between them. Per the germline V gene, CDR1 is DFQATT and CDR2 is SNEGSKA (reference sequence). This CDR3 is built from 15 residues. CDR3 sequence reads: CSASPPSGGPQGYTF. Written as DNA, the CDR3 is TGCAGTGCTTCCCCCCCCTCTGGGGGGCCTCAGGGCTACACCTTC.

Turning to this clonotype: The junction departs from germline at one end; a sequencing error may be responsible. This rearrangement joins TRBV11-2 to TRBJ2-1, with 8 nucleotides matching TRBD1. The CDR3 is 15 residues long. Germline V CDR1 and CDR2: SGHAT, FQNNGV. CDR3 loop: CVSSLGGQGRNEQLF. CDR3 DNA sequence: TGTGTCAGCAGCTTAGGAGGACAGGGTCGGAATGAGCAGCTCTTT.

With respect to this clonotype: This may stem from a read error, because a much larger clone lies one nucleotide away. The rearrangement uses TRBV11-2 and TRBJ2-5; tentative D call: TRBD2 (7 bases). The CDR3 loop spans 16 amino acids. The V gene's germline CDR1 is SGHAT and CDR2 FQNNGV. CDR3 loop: CASSSTMGGPKETHYF. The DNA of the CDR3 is TGTGCCAGCAGCTCCACAATGGGGGGGCCAAAGGAGACCCATTACTTC. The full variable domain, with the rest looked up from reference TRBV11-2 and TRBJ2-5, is EAGVAQSPRYKIIEKRQSVAFWCNPISGHATLYWYQQILGQGPKLLIQFQNNGVVDDSQLPKDRFSAERLKGVDSTLKIQPAKLEDSAVYLCASSSTMGGPKETHYFGPGTRLLVL.

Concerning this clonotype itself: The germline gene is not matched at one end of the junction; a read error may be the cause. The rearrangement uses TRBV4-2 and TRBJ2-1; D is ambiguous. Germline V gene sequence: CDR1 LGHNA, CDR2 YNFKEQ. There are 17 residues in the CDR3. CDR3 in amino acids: CASSQAPTATSYNEQLF. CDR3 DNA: TGTGCCAGCAGTCAAGCCCCGACTGCGACATCCTACAATGAGCAGCTCTTC.

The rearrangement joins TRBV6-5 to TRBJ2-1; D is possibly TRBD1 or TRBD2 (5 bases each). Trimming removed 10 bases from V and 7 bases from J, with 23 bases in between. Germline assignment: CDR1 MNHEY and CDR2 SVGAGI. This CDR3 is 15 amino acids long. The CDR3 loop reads CATCCSGGVGNEQFF. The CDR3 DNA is TGTGCCACCTGTTGCTCTGGGGGAGTGGGTAATGAGCAGTTCTTC.

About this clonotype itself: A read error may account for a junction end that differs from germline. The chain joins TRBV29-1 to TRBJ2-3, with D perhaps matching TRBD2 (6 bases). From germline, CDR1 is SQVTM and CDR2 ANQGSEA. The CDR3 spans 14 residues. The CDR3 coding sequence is TGCAGCGTTGCCCAGACTAGTCGCACAGATACGCACTATTTT. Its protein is CSVAQTSRTDTHYF.

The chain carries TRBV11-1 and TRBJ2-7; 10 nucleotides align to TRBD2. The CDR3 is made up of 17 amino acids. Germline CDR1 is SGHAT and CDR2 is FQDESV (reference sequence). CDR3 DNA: TGTGACACCAGCCTCCCAGAAGGTAGCGGGAGGACCGACGAGCAGTACTTC. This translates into CDTSLPEGSGRTDEQYF.

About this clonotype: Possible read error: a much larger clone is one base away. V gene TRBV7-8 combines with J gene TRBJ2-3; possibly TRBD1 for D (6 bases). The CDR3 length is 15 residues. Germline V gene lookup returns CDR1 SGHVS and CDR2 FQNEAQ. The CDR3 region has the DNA TGTGCCTGCAGCTCGGGACAAAAAAGGGCAGATACGCAGTATTTT. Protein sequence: CACSSGQKRADTQYF.

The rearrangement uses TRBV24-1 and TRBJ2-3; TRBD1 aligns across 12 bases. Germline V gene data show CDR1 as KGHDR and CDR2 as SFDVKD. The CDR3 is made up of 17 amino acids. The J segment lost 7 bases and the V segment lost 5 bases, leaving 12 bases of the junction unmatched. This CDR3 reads CATSVPTGTGGENTQYF. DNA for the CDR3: TGTGCCACCAGTGTCCCCACCGGGACAGGGGGCGAAAATACGCAGTATTTT.

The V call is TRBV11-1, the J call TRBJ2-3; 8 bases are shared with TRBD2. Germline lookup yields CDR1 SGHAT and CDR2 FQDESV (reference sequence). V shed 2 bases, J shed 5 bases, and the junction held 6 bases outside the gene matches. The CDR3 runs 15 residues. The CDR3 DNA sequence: TGTGCCAGCAGCTTATGGACTAGCCGCATAGATACGCAGTATTTT. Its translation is CASSLWTSRIDTQYF.

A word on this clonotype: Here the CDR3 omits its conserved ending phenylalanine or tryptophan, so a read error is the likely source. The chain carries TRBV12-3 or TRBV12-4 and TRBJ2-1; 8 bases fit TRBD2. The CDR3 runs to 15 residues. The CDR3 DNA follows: TGTGCCAACAGTTTAGGGACTAGAGTAGGTAATGAGCAGTTCTTA. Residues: CANSLGTRVGNEQFL.

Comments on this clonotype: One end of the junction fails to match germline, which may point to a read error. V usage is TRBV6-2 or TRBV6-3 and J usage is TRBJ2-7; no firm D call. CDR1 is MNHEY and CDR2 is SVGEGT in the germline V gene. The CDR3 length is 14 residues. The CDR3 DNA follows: TGTGCCAGCGGGTTGCAGCAGACCACCTACGAGCAGTACTTT. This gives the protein CASGLQQTTYEQYF.

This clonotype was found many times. CDR3 loop: CSAVRTGGATDTQYF. In DNA, the CDR3 is TGCAGTGCCGTACGGACAGGGGGCGCGACAGATACGCAGTATTTT. The chain is built from TRBV20-1 and TRBJ2-3, with 11 bases aligning to TRBD1. Per the germline V gene, CDR1 is DFQATT and CDR2 is SNEGSKA (reference sequence). The CDR3 has 15 amino acids. Trimming at V came to 6 bases and at J to 3 bases, leaving 8 bases not matched to a gene.

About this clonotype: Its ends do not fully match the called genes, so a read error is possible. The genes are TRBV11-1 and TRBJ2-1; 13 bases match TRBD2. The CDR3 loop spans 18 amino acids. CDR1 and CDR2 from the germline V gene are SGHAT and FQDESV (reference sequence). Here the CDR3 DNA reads TGTGTCAGCAGCTCAGAATCGAGGACTAGCGGGAGTGGTAATGAGGAGGTCTTC. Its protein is CVSSSESRTSGSGNEEVF.

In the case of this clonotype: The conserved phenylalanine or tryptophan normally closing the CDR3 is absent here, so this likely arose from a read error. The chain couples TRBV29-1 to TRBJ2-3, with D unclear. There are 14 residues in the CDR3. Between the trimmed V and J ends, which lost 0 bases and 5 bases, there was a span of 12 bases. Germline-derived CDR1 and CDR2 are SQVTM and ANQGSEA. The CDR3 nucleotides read TGCAGCGTTGAAGACCGGCAGCGCAGAGATACGCAGTATTAT. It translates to CSVEDRQRRDTQYY.

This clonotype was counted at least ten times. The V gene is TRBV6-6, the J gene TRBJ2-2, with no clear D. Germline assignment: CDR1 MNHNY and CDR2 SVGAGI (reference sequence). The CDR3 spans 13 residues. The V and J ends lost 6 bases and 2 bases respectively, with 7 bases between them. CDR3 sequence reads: CASRTSNTGELFF. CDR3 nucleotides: TGTGCCAGCAGGACGAGTAACACCGGGGAGCTGTTTTTT.

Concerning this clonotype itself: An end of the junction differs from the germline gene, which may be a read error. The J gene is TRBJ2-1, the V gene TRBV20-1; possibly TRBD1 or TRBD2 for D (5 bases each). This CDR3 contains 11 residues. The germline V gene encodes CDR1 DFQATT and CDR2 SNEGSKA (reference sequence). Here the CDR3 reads CSARVPGPLAF. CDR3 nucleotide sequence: TGTAGTGCTAGAGTGCCGGGGCCGTTGGCCTTC.

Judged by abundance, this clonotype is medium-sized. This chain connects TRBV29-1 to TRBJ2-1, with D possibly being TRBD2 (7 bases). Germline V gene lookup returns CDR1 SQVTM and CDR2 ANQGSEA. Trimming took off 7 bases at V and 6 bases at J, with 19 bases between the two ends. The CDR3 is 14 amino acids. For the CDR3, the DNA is TGCAGCGCGAGGTTCGGGGGGCCTATCAATGAGCAGTTCTTC. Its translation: CSARFGGPINEQFF.

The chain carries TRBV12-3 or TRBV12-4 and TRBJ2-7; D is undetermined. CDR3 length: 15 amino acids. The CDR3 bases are TGTGTCAACAGTCCCTCGGGTCCCCGCGCCTACGAGCAGTACTTC. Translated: CVNSPSGPRAYEQYF.

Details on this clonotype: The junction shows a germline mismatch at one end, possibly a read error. The CDR3 sequence is CGSSYSWGVSNEQFF. CDR3 DNA: TGTGGCAGCAGTTACTCTTGGGGAGTGAGTAATGAGCAGTTCTTC. This chain joins TRBV6-5 and TRBJ2-1, with TRBD2 as a possible D gene (5 bases). The germline CDR1 and CDR2 sequences are MNHEY and SVGAGI. The CDR3 sequence is 15 residues long.

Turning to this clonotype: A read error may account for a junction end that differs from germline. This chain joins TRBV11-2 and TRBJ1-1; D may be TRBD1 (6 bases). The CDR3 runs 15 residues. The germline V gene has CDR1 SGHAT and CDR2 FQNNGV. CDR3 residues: CARSPWGARNTETFF. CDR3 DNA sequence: TGTGCCAGGAGCCCTTGGGGGGCGAGGAACACTGAAACTTTCTTT.

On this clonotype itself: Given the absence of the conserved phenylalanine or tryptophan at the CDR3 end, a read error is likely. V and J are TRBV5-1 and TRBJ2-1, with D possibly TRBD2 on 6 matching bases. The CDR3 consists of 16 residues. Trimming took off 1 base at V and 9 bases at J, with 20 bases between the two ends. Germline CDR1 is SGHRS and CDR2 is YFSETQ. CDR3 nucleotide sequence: TGCGCCAGCAGCTTGCGTTCGGGAGTTAGTAATGGTGAGCAGTTCTTG. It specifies CASSLRSGVSNGEQFL.

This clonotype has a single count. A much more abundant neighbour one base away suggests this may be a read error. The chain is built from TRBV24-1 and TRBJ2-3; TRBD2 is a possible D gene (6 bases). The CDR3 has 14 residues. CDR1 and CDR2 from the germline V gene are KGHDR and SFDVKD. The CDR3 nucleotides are TGTGCCACCAGTGATTTTTGGGGAGGAGATATGCAGTATTTT. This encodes CATSDFWGGDMQYF.

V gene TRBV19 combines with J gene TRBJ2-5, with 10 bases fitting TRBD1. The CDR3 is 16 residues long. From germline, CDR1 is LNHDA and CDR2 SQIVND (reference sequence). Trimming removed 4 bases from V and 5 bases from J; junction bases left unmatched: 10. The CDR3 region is CASSRQGASRMETQYF. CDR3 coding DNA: TGTGCCAGTAGTAGACAGGGGGCAAGCAGGATGGAGACCCAGTACTTC.